This T cell receptor beta chain stems from a study of shared clonotypes between healthy human individuals. Study-wide results and limits: A few donors held about 5% of naive CD4 clonotypes in common. Sampling covered blood only; tissue repertoires likely differ.

Terminally differentiated effector memory CD45RA+ cells were excluded by CCR7 positive selection of CD45RO-negative cells. Germline V gives CDR1 MNHEY, CDR2 SMNVEV (reference sequence). J lost 5 bases, V lost 2 bases, and 8 bases had no gene match. CDR3 length equals 15 residues. With regard to this clone: Its antigen is not identified.

The protocol was immunoSEQ multiplex PCR, while the TCRdb copy is restricted to in-frame clones and leaves out a portion. The sample consists of millions of clones, roughly 94% of them appearing once. This chain connects TRBV27 to TRBJ2-5; TRBD2 aligns across 7 bases. This TCR came from a man between 18 and 35 years old in good health. Input material: naive CD8+ T cells sorted from blood. The CDR3 DNA follows: TGTGCCAGCAGTTTAATGGCGGGAGAGTACGAGACCCAGTACTTC. Protein sequence: CASSLMAGEYETQYF.